Listed below are T cell receptor beta chains from one sample, sequenced in a study of T-cell reconstitution after alpha-beta-depleted transplantation in children. In TCRdb, the PCR reads were re-called with MiXCR into one record per CDR3 protein. Of fewer than 1 million distinct CDR3 sequences in the sample, about 16% were seen once. The sequencing here drew on PBMCs, mostly from graft donor cells, taken 360 days after TCRalphabeta/CD19-depleted stem cell transplant. These receptors all stem from a male patient between 10 and 17 years old who had a stem cell transplant for acute lymphoblastic leukemia, so the T cells may come from the graft donor. CDR3s include the opening cysteine and the closing phenylalanine or tryptophan. Fields, in order: clone size, V gene, J gene, D gene, CDR3 DNA, CDR3 protein. A D gene is named only where the DNA matches it firmly. Rows give clone size only sometimes, using once, few, many, or a class for an expanded clone.

clone_size: few; v_call: TRBV4-2; j_call: TRBJ1-1; d_call: NA; cdr3_nt: TGTGCCAGCAGCCGGGACAAGTTTTTGTATACTGAAGCTTTCTTT; cdr3_aa: CASSRDKFLYTEAFF
clone_size: many; v_call: TRBV11-1; j_call: TRBJ2-1; d_call: TRBD2; cdr3_nt: TGTGCCAGCAGCCTAAATGGCTGGCGGGAGGCACCCTACAATGAGCAGTTCTTC; cdr3_aa: CASSLNGWREAPYNEQFF
clone_size: many; v_call: TRBV12-3/TRBV12-4; j_call: TRBJ2-1; d_call: TRBD1; cdr3_nt: TGTGCCAGCAGCCGCCTCCCCAGGGGGACCTACAATGAGCAGTTCTTC; cdr3_aa: CASSRLPRGTYNEQFF
clone_size: few; v_call: TRBV15; j_call: TRBJ2-2; d_call: TRBD2; cdr3_nt: TGTGCCACCAGCGGGTCCTTAGCGGGAGTTATGAACACCGGGGAGCTGTTTTTT; cdr3_aa: CATSGSLAGVMNTGELFF
clone_size: NA; v_call: TRBV3-1; j_call: TRBJ2-5; d_call: NA; cdr3_nt: TGTGCCAGCAGCCAAGATCCCCGCATGGGGGAGACCCAGTACTTC; cdr3_aa: CASSQDPRMGETQYF
clone_size: NA; v_call: TRBV4-2; j_call: TRBJ2-5; d_call: TRBD1; cdr3_nt: TGTGCCAGCAGCGAAATCAGGGGGGAGACCCAGTACTTC; cdr3_aa: CASSEIRGETQYF
clone_size: NA; v_call: TRBV10-2; j_call: TRBJ2-3; d_call: TRBD2; cdr3_nt: TGCGCCAGCAGTCGACTTATAGCGGGAGTCACAGATACGCAGTATTTT; cdr3_aa: CASSRLIAGVTDTQYF
clone_size: NA; v_call: TRBV7-9; j_call: TRBJ2-1; d_call: TRBD2; cdr3_nt: TGTGCCAGCAGCTTAGTCCCGGGACTAGCGGCCAATGAGCAGTTCTTC; cdr3_aa: CASSLVPGLAANEQFF
clone_size: few; v_call: TRBV25-1; j_call: TRBJ2-7; d_call: NA; cdr3_nt: TGTGCCAGCAGTGAATGGGACCGAGCCGGGGCGCGAACCGAGCAGTACTTC; cdr3_aa: CASSEWDRAGARTEQYF
clone_size: NA; v_call: TRBV3-1; j_call: TRBJ2-5; d_call: NA; cdr3_nt: TGTGCCAGCAGCCAAGAAAGGGGCGTAAAGACCCAGTACTTC; cdr3_aa: CASSQERGVKTQYF
clone_size: NA; v_call: TRBV29-1; j_call: TRBJ2-7; d_call: NA; cdr3_nt: TGCAGCGTTGGAGGTATTGCCTACGAGCAGTACTTC; cdr3_aa: CSVGGIAYEQYF
clone_size: few; v_call: TRBV20-1; j_call: TRBJ2-5; d_call: NA; cdr3_nt: TGCAGTGCTAGAGGGCTAGCGCGAGAGACCCAGTACTTC; cdr3_aa: CSARGLARETQYF
clone_size: few; v_call: TRBV5-1; j_call: TRBJ2-7; d_call: NA; cdr3_nt: TGCGCCAGCAGCTTGCTTGGAAGCGGAAGTATCTACGAGCAGTACTTC; cdr3_aa: CASSLLGSGSIYEQYF
clone_size: many; v_call: TRBV24-1; j_call: TRBJ2-2; d_call: TRBD1; cdr3_nt: TGTGCCACCAGTAAGAGAGGACAGGCGAACACCGGGGAGCTGTTTTTT; cdr3_aa: CATSKRGQANTGELFF
clone_size: NA; v_call: TRBV6-5; j_call: TRBJ2-7; d_call: NA; cdr3_nt: TGTGCCAGCAGTTACTGGGCAGGCCCCCCCTACGAGCAGTACTTC; cdr3_aa: CASSYWAGPPYEQYF
clone_size: NA; v_call: TRBV4-1; j_call: TRBJ2-1; d_call: NA; cdr3_nt: TGCGCCAGCAGCCATTTTCTTAGTCAGAGCTCCTACAATGAGCAGTTCTTC; cdr3_aa: CASSHFLSQSSYNEQFF
clone_size: NA; v_call: TRBV4-2; j_call: TRBJ2-7; d_call: NA; cdr3_nt: TGTGCCAGCAGCCAAGATCCTGGGACATTCTACGAGCAGTACTTC; cdr3_aa: CASSQDPGTFYEQYF
clone_size: many; v_call: TRBV5-1; j_call: TRBJ2-1; d_call: NA; cdr3_nt: TGCGCCAGCAGCAAGGGCGGGGTGTTAGTTGATGAGCAGTTCTTC; cdr3_aa: CASSKGGVLVDEQFF
clone_size: NA; v_call: TRBV10-2; j_call: TRBJ2-2; d_call: TRBD1; cdr3_nt: TGCGCCAGCATTCCGGGACAGGGACCGAACACCGGGGAGCTGTTTTTT; cdr3_aa: CASIPGQGPNTGELFF
clone_size: few; v_call: TRBV11-2; j_call: TRBJ2-2; d_call: NA; cdr3_nt: TGTGCCAGCAGCTTAGAAAAGAGGAACACCGGGGAGCTGTTTTTT; cdr3_aa: CASSLEKRNTGELFF
clone_size: NA; v_call: TRBV4-2; j_call: TRBJ2-1; d_call: TRBD2; cdr3_nt: TGTGCCAGCAGCCAATCCTATAGCGGGATTGAGCAGTTCTTC; cdr3_aa: CASSQSYSGIEQFF
clone_size: NA; v_call: TRBV27; j_call: TRBJ1-2; d_call: TRBD1; cdr3_nt: TGTGCCAGCAGTTTCCGGACAGGGACCGGCTACACCTTC; cdr3_aa: CASSFRTGTGYTF
clone_size: many; v_call: TRBV5-1; j_call: TRBJ2-7; d_call: NA; cdr3_nt: TGCGCCAGCAGCCCGCAGACAGCTTACGAGCAGTACTTC; cdr3_aa: CASSPQTAYEQYF
clone_size: few; v_call: TRBV7-2; j_call: TRBJ2-2; d_call: TRBD2; cdr3_nt: TGTGCCAGCAGCCCATTAGCGGGAGGGTCGCACGGGGAGCTGTTTTTT; cdr3_aa: CASSPLAGGSHGELFF
clone_size: NA; v_call: TRBV7-8; j_call: TRBJ2-5; d_call: NA; cdr3_nt: TGTGCCAGCAGCTTACCCAGGGATTGGCGGGAGAGGGGGGAGACCCAGTACTTC; cdr3_aa: CASSLPRDWRERGETQYF
clone_size: few; v_call: TRBV7-9; j_call: TRBJ1-6; d_call: NA; cdr3_nt: TGTGCCAGCAGCTCAGGAACCAGCTCACCCCTCCACTTT; cdr3_aa: CASSSGTSSPLHF
clone_size: many; v_call: TRBV5-1; j_call: TRBJ2-2; d_call: NA; cdr3_nt: TGCGCCAGCAGCCGTCAAAACACCGGGGAGCTGTTTTTT; cdr3_aa: CASSRQNTGELFF
clone_size: few; v_call: TRBV4-2; j_call: TRBJ2-5; d_call: TRBD1; cdr3_nt: TGTGCCAGCACTCCCGCAAGGGGGACAGGGGGACAAGAGACCCAGTACTTC; cdr3_aa: CASTPARGTGGQETQYF
clone_size: NA; v_call: TRBV4-1; j_call: TRBJ2-7; d_call: TRBD2; cdr3_nt: TGCGCCAGCAGCCAAGCGGGAGGTGAGGGGCGCGAGCAGTACTTC; cdr3_aa: CASSQAGGEGREQYF
clone_size: NA; v_call: TRBV2; j_call: TRBJ1-5; d_call: NA; cdr3_nt: TGTGCCAGCAGGACCCCCAGGACAAGAGGTCAGCCCCAGCATTTT; cdr3_aa: CASRTPRTRGQPQHF
clone_size: few; v_call: TRBV29-1; j_call: TRBJ1-2; d_call: TRBD1; cdr3_nt: TGCAGCGTTGAAGGGGACAGGGACTATGGCTACACCTTC; cdr3_aa: CSVEGDRDYGYTF
clone_size: few; v_call: TRBV5-1; j_call: TRBJ2-1; d_call: NA; cdr3_nt: TGCGCCAGCAGCTTCGGGGACTCCAACCTTTACAATGAGCAGTTCTTC; cdr3_aa: CASSFGDSNLYNEQFF
clone_size: NA; v_call: TRBV15; j_call: TRBJ2-1; d_call: NA; cdr3_nt: TGTGCCACCAGCAGCTCTAGCTCCTACAATGAGCAGTTCTTC; cdr3_aa: CATSSSSSYNEQFF
clone_size: many; v_call: TRBV5-1; j_call: TRBJ2-1; d_call: TRBD2; cdr3_nt: TGCGCCAGCAGCTATATGACTAGCGGGGTCTCCTACAATGAGCAGTTCTTC; cdr3_aa: CASSYMTSGVSYNEQFF
clone_size: many; v_call: TRBV5-6; j_call: TRBJ2-7; d_call: NA; cdr3_nt: TGTGCCAGCAGCCTACTGGGACTTCCCCGGGGTGGTGAGCAGTACTTC; cdr3_aa: CASSLLGLPRGGEQYF
clone_size: few; v_call: TRBV20-1; j_call: TRBJ2-1; d_call: NA; cdr3_nt: TGCAGTGGTCCGCGGAAGGCGGCCTACAATGAGCAGTTCTTC; cdr3_aa: CSGPRKAAYNEQFF
clone_size: few; v_call: TRBV27; j_call: TRBJ2-7; d_call: NA; cdr3_nt: TGTGCCAGCAGTTTCAGGGAACCCCACGAGCAGTACTTC; cdr3_aa: CASSFREPHEQYF
clone_size: few; v_call: TRBV4-1; j_call: TRBJ1-3; d_call: NA; cdr3_nt: TGCGCCAGCAGCCCCCATGGTTTAACAGTTGACACCATATATTTT; cdr3_aa: CASSPHGLTVDTIYF
clone_size: NA; v_call: TRBV5-1; j_call: TRBJ2-1; d_call: NA; cdr3_nt: TGCGCCAGCAGCTTAAATCCACGCGGCGATGAGCAGTTCTTC; cdr3_aa: CASSLNPRGDEQFF
clone_size: NA; v_call: TRBV12-3/TRBV12-4; j_call: TRBJ2-2; d_call: NA; cdr3_nt: TGTGCCCTACAGGAATTGAACACCGGGGAGCTGTTTTTT; cdr3_aa: CALQELNTGELFF
clone_size: NA; v_call: TRBV10-1; j_call: TRBJ2-4; d_call: NA; cdr3_nt: TGCGCCAGCAGGACGGGCCTCCAAAACATTCAGTACTTC; cdr3_aa: CASRTGLQNIQYF
clone_size: NA; v_call: TRBV5-1; j_call: TRBJ2-7; d_call: TRBD2; cdr3_nt: TGCGCCAGCAGCTTCCTAGCGGAGTCCTACGAGCAGTACTTC; cdr3_aa: CASSFLAESYEQYF